Each of the 7 T cell receptor beta chains below was sequenced from the same sample in a study of blood T cell repertoires in COVID-19. Method: immunoSEQ multiplex PCR; TCRdb's copy keeps in-frame clones and lacks some. Altogether under 200,000 clones are present, over 70% being singletons, with the ten largest covering 11%. The material sequenced was PBMCs or T cells enriched from blood (not recorded which). The receptors come from a man between 50 and 59 years old who had recovered from COVID-19.

This chain joins TRBV5-1 and TRBJ2-1, with TRBD2 matching 11 bases. Germline trimming cut 1 base from V and 5 bases from J; bases unmatched to any gene: 5. The CDR3 is 16 residues long. Germline CDR1 reads SGHRS; CDR2 reads YFSETQ. CDR3 coding DNA: TGCGCCAGCAGCTTGCAAGTACTAGCGGGAGACAATGAGCAGTTCTTC. This encodes CASSLQVLAGDNEQFF.

This clone occurred a few times. Other nucleotide sequences in the sample specify the same CDR3. The chain uses TRBV12-3 or TRBV12-4 and TRBJ2-1; 7 bases agree with TRBD1. Trimming took 6 bases from V and 8 from J; bases not matched to a gene: 4. The CDR3 contains 12 residues. The CDR3 region has the DNA TGTGCCAGCAGCCTGACAGGGTATGAGCAGTTCTTC. This translates into CASSLTGYEQFF.

The CDR3 DNA reads as TGTGCCAGCAGTTTTCGCCTGACAGGGGCTATGTCACCCCTCCACTTT. Its protein product is CASSFRLTGAMSPLHF. The chain has TRBV27 and TRBJ1-6, with TRBD1 matching 8 bases. Trimming removed 3 bases from V and 10 bases from J; junction bases left unmatched: 11. Germline loops: CDR1 MNHEY, CDR2 SMNVEV (reference sequence). The CDR3 runs 16 residues.

The V call is TRBV15, the J call TRBJ1-6; 7 bases align to TRBD1. The germline gives CDR1 LNHNV, CDR2 YYDKDF (reference sequence). The CDR3 length is 13 residues. The V segment lost 8 bases and the J segment 6 bases; nucleotides outside the gene matches: 4. DNA for the CDR3: TGTGCCACCGCCGCAGGGGGTAATTCACCCCTCCACTTT. This translates into CATAAGGNSPLHF.

The chain has TRBV9 and TRBJ1-2, with 9 bases matching TRBD1. The V and J ends lost 4 bases and 10 bases, in that order; junction bases with no gene match: 8. The germline V gene encodes CDR1 SGDLS and CDR2 YYNGEE. This CDR3 is 13 amino acids long. In DNA, the CDR3 is TGTGCCAGCAGCCACCGGGACAGGGACGCCTACACCTTC. It codes for CASSHRDRDAYTF.

The chain couples TRBV27 to TRBJ2-7; possibly TRBD1 for D (6 bases). The V gene's germline CDR1 is MNHEY and CDR2 SMNVEV (reference sequence). This CDR3 has 14 amino acids. Trimming stripped 0 bases from V and 4 bases from J, with 10 bases between. The CDR3 here is CASSLSSTGYEQYF. The CDR3 nucleotides read TGTGCCAGCAGTTTATCCTCGACAGGATACGAGCAGTACTTC.

The V gene is TRBV28, the J gene TRBJ2-1, with 8 positions matching TRBD2. Germline CDR1 is MDHEN and CDR2 is SYDVKM. The CDR3 has 17 residues. The junction had 6 bases not matched to a gene; V was cut back by 2 bases and J by 0 bases. CDR3 loop: CASSLAGGLSSYNEQFF. The CDR3 bases are TGTGCCAGCAGTTTAGCGGGAGGTTTAAGCTCCTACAATGAGCAGTTCTTC.